The clone carrying this T cell receptor (beta chain) was counted between two and nine times. Its antigen remains unknown. Normal lung sampling was at least 3 cm from the tumour, as distant as possible. This record comes from a study of immune cell composition in non-small cell lung cancer. The V segment lost 3 bases and the J segment 5 bases; nucleotides outside the gene matches: 1. The CDR3 is made up of 15 amino acids. CDR1 is MNHEY, CDR2 SMNVEV, per germline (reference sequence). Study-level points and caveats: Clones >0.5% enriched in tumour were rarer in adenocarcinoma (around 33%) than squamous (about 80%).

Clones were read by immunoSEQ multiplex PCR, and TCRdb kept only the in-frame ones, dropping some. The sample lists more than 6,500 clones; 67% were seen once. The TCR originated in a human donor with non-small cell lung cancer. Sequenced sample: non-adjacent lung tissue. The V call is TRBV27, the J call TRBJ2-3, with 14 bases fitting TRBD2. The CDR3 loop is CASSLTSGGGDTQYF. CDR3 bases: TGTGCCAGCAGTTTGACTAGCGGGGGGGGAGATACGCAGTATTTT.